These T cell receptor beta chains were read from a single sample in a study of T cells after yellow fever vaccination. TCRdb ran MiXCR on the 5' RACE reads and lists one entry per CDR3 protein. The data contain hundreds of thousands of distinct CDR3 sequences, around 16% of them singletons. The sequencing used PBMCs, collected 4 to 6 days after the first yellow fever vaccination. The receptors originated from a man younger than 35 who received the YFV17D yellow fever vaccine. CDR3s include the opening cysteine and the closing phenylalanine or tryptophan. Fields, in order: clone size, V gene, J gene, CDR3 length, D gene, CDR3 protein, CDR3 DNA. The D gene is left open where the match is weak. Not all rows give a size; the values are once, few, many and, for expanded clones, a class.

size: .; V: TRBV20-1; J: TRBJ2-1; length: 18; D: .; CDR3: CSARPRALTLSSYNEQFF; DNA: TGCAGTGCTAGACCCAGGGCCCTCACCCTGAGCTCCTACAATGAGCAGTTCTTC
size: .; V: TRBV11-1; J: TRBJ2-6; length: 18; D: TRBD1; CDR3: CASSLKKGQPSGANVLTF; DNA: TGTGCCAGCAGCCTTAAAAAGGGACAGCCCTCTGGGGCCAACGTCCTGACTTTC
size: few; V: TRBV30; J: TRBJ2-1; length: 13; D: .; CDR3: CAWSASYKGEQFF; DNA: TGTGCCTGGAGTGCCTCGTATAAGGGTGAGCAGTTCTTC
size: few; V: TRBV15; J: TRBJ2-5; length: 14; D: .; CDR3: CATSIRVSQETQYF; DNA: TGTGCCACCAGCATCCGGGTCTCTCAAGAGACCCAGTACTTC
size: .; V: TRBV25-1; J: TRBJ2-5; length: 13; D: .; CDR3: CASGPGTEETQYF; DNA: TGTGCCAGCGGGCCGGGAACCGAAGAGACCCAGTACTTC
size: few; V: TRBV9; J: TRBJ1-1; length: 12; D: .; CDR3: CASSSTGNRAFF; DNA: TGTGCCAGCAGCTCTACAGGGAATCGGGCTTTCTTT
size: .; V: TRBV27; J: TRBJ2-7; length: 13; D: .; CDR3: CASSLVTCYEQYF; DNA: TGTGCCAGCAGTTTGGTTACATGTTACGAGCAGTACTTC
size: .; V: TRBV12-3/TRBV12-4; J: TRBJ1-4; length: 13; D: TRBD1; CDR3: CASSPGQVEKLFF; DNA: TGTGCCAGCAGTCCCGGACAGGTAGAAAAACTGTTTTTT
size: .; V: TRBV5-1; J: TRBJ1-1; length: 14; D: .; CDR3: CASNLAGSNTEAFF; DNA: TGCGCCAGCAACTTGGCAGGCTCGAACACTGAAGCTTTCTTT
size: few; V: TRBV12-3/TRBV12-4; J: TRBJ1-2; length: 12; D: .; CDR3: CASSRRIDGYTF; DNA: TGTGCCAGCAGCCGACGGATAGATGGCTACACCTTC
size: .; V: TRBV20-1; J: TRBJ1-4; length: 13; D: .; CDR3: CSAISQGNEKLFF; DNA: TGCAGTGCCATCTCACAGGGTAATGAAAAACTGTTTTTT
size: few; V: TRBV4-1; J: TRBJ1-6; length: 17; D: .; CDR3: CASSLYTPGEYNSPLHF; DNA: TGCGCCAGCAGCCTCTACACTCCAGGAGAGTATAATTCACCCCTCCACTTT
size: few; V: TRBV6-2/TRBV6-3; J: TRBJ1-5; length: 16; D: TRBD1; CDR3: CASSSTGEGAAQPQHF; DNA: TGTGCCAGCAGTTCGACAGGGGAAGGTGCTGCTCAGCCCCAGCATTTT